This T cell receptor (beta chain) was captured in a study of glioma-infiltrating T cells after dendritic cell vaccination. Study-level information: Patients received autologous tumor lysate-pulsed dendritic cell vaccination between about 2002 and 2012.

Time point denoted: after dendritic cell vaccination, including at tumor progression/relapse. Study conclusions and caveats: Few patients contributed both blood and tumor specimens.

This CDR3 contains 15 residues. From germline, CDR1 is ENHRY and CDR2 SYGVKD. V shed 2 bases, J shed 3 bases, and the junction held 5 bases outside the gene matches. Turning to this clone: The target antigen is unknown.

Sequencing used immunoSEQ multiplex PCR; TCRdb keeps in-frame clones, though not all of them. The table has about 65,000 clones, 86% seen once; the top ten hold 9.5% to 13%. This chain connects TRBV10-3 to TRBJ2-5; TRBD1 matches at 8 bases. This specimen consisted of blood, obtained after dendritic cell vaccination. This clonotype was sampled from a human donor with glioblastoma. CDR3 sequence (DNA): TGTGCCATCAGTGAGACAGGGGGACGAGAAGAGACCCAGTACTTC. Its protein product is CAISETGGREETQYF.